These 11 T cell receptor beta chains were all obtained from the same sample, sequenced in a study of T cell repertoires in cytomegalovirus infection. TCRdb analysed the reads with MiXCR anew, one entry per CDR3 protein. The sample records hundreds of thousands of distinct CDR3 sequences, about 5.9% being singletons. Material for sequencing was PBMCs. The receptors were sampled from a human donor in good health (CMV status not recorded). Some clones in this sample may be carry-over from other donors' samples.

This clonotype was counted ten times or more. The chain carries TRBV14 and TRBJ2-7; D unresolved. CDR1 and CDR2 (germline): SGHDN, FVKESK. The CDR3 totals 11 residues. Trimming removed 1 base at V and 6 bases at J, with 4 bases between. CDR3 sequence reads: CASSQVGEQYF. In DNA form, the CDR3 reads TGTGCCAGCAGCCAAGTGGGCGAGCAGTACTTC.

This clonotype was counted many times. The V and J genes are TRBV20-1 and TRBJ2-5, with a possible D match to TRBD1 (6 bases). With 1 base removed from V and 5 bases from J, the gap between germline ends came to 17 bases. This CDR3 spans 15 amino acids. Germline lookup yields CDR1 DFQATT and CDR2 SNEGSKA (reference sequence). The CDR3 bases are TGCAGTGCTAGAGCATCGGACAGCCCTCGGGAGACCCAGTACTTC. It codes for CSARASDSPRETQYF.

V and J are TRBV18 and TRBJ1-1; D uncertain. Between the trimmed V and J ends, which lost 8 bases and 2 bases, there was a span of 15 bases. Looked up from germline, CDR1 is KGHSH and CDR2 is LQKENI. The CDR3 consists of 14 residues. The DNA of the CDR3 is TGTGCCAGCAGCTTAGTAATGGGTAACACTGAAGCTTTCTTT. Translating gives CASSLVMGNTEAFF. Based on the CDR3 plus reference TRBV18 and TRBJ1-1, the full variable domain is NAGVMQNPRHLVRRRGQEARLRCSPMKGHSHVYWYRQLPEEGLKFMVYLQKENIIDESGMPKERFSAEFPKEGPSILRIQQVVRGDSAAYFCASSLVMGNTEAFFGQGTRLTVV.

In its sample, this clonotype was seen many times. Here the CDR3 DNA reads TGCAGCGTTTCTTGGACGGGGAGCACAGATACGCAGTATTTT. Protein product: CSVSWTGSTDTQYF. The V gene is TRBV29-1, the J gene TRBJ2-3, with D possibly TRBD2 on 5 matching bases. The V and J ends lost 5 bases and 0 bases respectively, with 12 bases between them. Germline V lookup: CDR1 SQVTM, CDR2 ANQGSEA. The CDR3 consists of 14 residues.

The sample holds many counts of this clonotype. One end of the junction is discordant with germline, which a read error may explain. The rearrangement uses TRBV7-2 and TRBJ1-1, with D possibly matching TRBD1 (6 bases). CDR1 and CDR2 from the germline V gene are SGHTA and FQGNSA. CDR3 length: 15 amino acids. The CDR3 DNA is TGTGCCAGCAGCCCATTAACAGGGAACAACATTGAAGCTTTCTTT. Its protein is CASSPLTGNNIEAFF.

At least ten counts were recorded for this clonotype. The chain couples TRBV6-6 to TRBJ1-4, with D hard to call. CDR3 length equals 15 residues. Trimming removed 6 bases at V and 8 bases at J, with 19 bases between. Germline CDR1 is MNHNY and CDR2 is SVGAGI (reference sequence). CDR3 region: CASRKSGGSEEKLFF. The CDR3 region has the DNA TGTGCCAGCAGAAAATCGGGAGGGAGCGAAGAAAAACTGTTTTTT.

This clonotype was observed at least ten times. V gene TRBV4-3 combines with J gene TRBJ1-4; D unresolved. V lost 1 base, J lost 8 bases, and 8 bases lay in between. Germline CDR1 is LGHNA and CDR2 is YSLEER. The CDR3 covers 13 residues. The CDR3 region has the DNA TGCGCCAGCAGCCAAGGGCAGAACGAAAAACTGTTTTTT. This encodes CASSQGQNEKLFF.

This chain links TRBV4-2 with TRBJ1-1; 7 bases align to TRBD1. The V segment lost 3 bases and the J segment 0 bases; nucleotides outside the gene matches: 4. The V gene's germline CDR1 is LGHNA and CDR2 YNFKEQ. This CDR3 has 15 residues. The CDR3 nucleotides read TGTGCCAGCAGCCAGACGGACAGGATGAACACTGAAGCTTTCTTT. Translated: CASSQTDRMNTEAFF.

In its sample, this clonotype was seen many times. The gene calls are TRBV6-2 or TRBV6-3 and TRBJ1-1, with no clear D. This CDR3 is 15 amino acids long. The V end was cut by 6 bases, the J end by 4 bases, with 18 bases between. Per germline, CDR1 MNHEY and CDR2 SVGEGT. CDR3 DNA: TGTGCCAGCAGCCGCGTCCAATCGACCGTCACTGAAGCTTTCTTT. Amino acids: CASSRVQSTVTEAFF.

This clonotype was detected many times. The rearrangement uses TRBV19 and TRBJ1-1; 7 positions match TRBD1. Germline lookup yields CDR1 LNHDA and CDR2 SQIVND (reference sequence). V lost 4 bases, J lost 5 bases, and 7 bases stayed unmatched. This CDR3 region has 14 residues. Here the CDR3 reads CASSTPRGRTEAFF. CDR3 nucleotides: TGTGCCAGTAGTACCCCGAGGGGGCGAACTGAAGCTTTCTTT.

This clonotype occurred many times. CDR3 amino acids: CASSLDFSNTGELFF. In nucleotides, the CDR3 is TGTGCCAGCAGCCTGGACTTCTCGAACACCGGGGAGCTGTTTTTT. The V gene is TRBV11-3, the J gene TRBJ2-2; possible D gene TRBD2, 5 bases. This CDR3 is built from 15 residues. V was trimmed by 5 bases and J by 0 bases, leaving 10 bases between them. Germline assignment: CDR1 SGHNT and CDR2 YENEEA.